Listed below are T cell receptor beta chains from one sample, sequenced in a study. TCRdb ran MiXCR on the RT-PCR reads and lists one entry per CDR3 protein. The sample records about 680,000 distinct CDR3 sequences, over 12% being singletons. The sample was memory CD4+ T cells from blood. Source of these receptors: a female donor in good health, serving as a healthy control. Each CDR3 is given with its conserved first and last residue. D genes are given only for firm matches. Not every row has a clone size; where given, it reads once, few, many or a size class.

clone_size,v_call,j_call,d_call,cdr3_aa,cdr3_nt
.,TRBV24-1,TRBJ2-1,.,CATSEEVTNEQFF,TGTGCCACCAGTGAAGAGGTTACCAATGAGCAGTTCTTC
many,TRBV12-3/TRBV12-4,TRBJ2-2,TRBD1,CASRGQGRDTGELFF,TGTGCCAGCAGGGGACAGGGGCGGGACACCGGGGAGCTGTTTTTT
.,TRBV5-1,TRBJ2-2,.,CASSLVMDTGELFF,TGCGCCAGCAGCTTGGTAATGGACACCGGGGAGCTGTTTTTT
many,TRBV20-1,TRBJ2-7,TRBD1,CSARGTGNPYEQYF,TGCAGTGCTCGGGGGACAGGGAACCCCTACGAGCAGTACTTC
.,TRBV6-6,TRBJ2-7,TRBD2,CASRTSDSYEQYF,TGTGCCAGCAGAACTAGCGACTCCTACGAGCAGTACTTC
few,TRBV9,TRBJ2-1,.,CASSGETGTAGFNEQFF,TGTGCCAGCAGCGGTGAGACCGGGACGGCGGGATTCAATGAGCAGTTCTTC
.,TRBV7-2,TRBJ2-1,.,CASSNNRANEQFF,TGTGCCAGCAGTAATAACAGGGCTAATGAGCAGTTCTTC
few,TRBV29-1,TRBJ2-3,.,CSVERSGTDTQYF,TGCAGCGTTGAACGGTCGGGGACGGATACGCAGTATTTT
few,TRBV5-1,TRBJ2-2,TRBD2,CASSPRTSGGPTTSTGELFF,TGCGCCAGCAGCCCGAGGACTAGCGGGGGGCCCACCACCAGCACCGGGGAGCTGTTTTTT
few,TRBV20-1,TRBJ2-5,.,CSAGLEETQYF,TGCAGTGCTGGGCTAGAAGAGACCCAGTACTTC
many,TRBV12-3/TRBV12-4,TRBJ1-5,TRBD1,CASRTGTANQPQHF,TGTGCCAGCAGAACCGGGACAGCAAATCAGCCCCAGCATTTT
many,TRBV7-3,TRBJ2-1,.,CASSLTEGAGYNEQFF,TGTGCCAGCAGCTTAACGGAGGGGGCAGGGTACAATGAGCAGTTCTTC
few,TRBV27,TRBJ1-5,.,CASSFPRMGQPQHF,TGTGCCAGCAGTTTCCCACGAATGGGTCAGCCCCAGCATTTT
.,TRBV5-1,TRBJ2-7,TRBD2,CASSLAAGGSGDSYEQYF,TGCGCCAGCAGCTTGGCAGCGGGAGGATCGGGTGATTCCTACGAGCAGTACTTC
.,TRBV4-3,TRBJ1-1,.,CASSQDIAQGNRAFF,TGCGCCAGCAGCCAAGATATAGCCCAGGGCAATCGAGCTTTCTTT
few,TRBV10-1,TRBJ2-1,.,CASNGQPYGNEQFF,TGCGCCAGCAATGGACAACCCTATGGGAATGAGCAGTTCTTC
.,TRBV5-1,TRBJ2-1,TRBD2,CASSSGISDEQFF,TGCGCCAGCAGTAGCGGGATTAGCGATGAGCAGTTCTTC
.,TRBV6-5,TRBJ1-1,.,CVSRGNTEAFF,TGTGTTTCGAGGGGGAACACTGAAGCTTTCTTT
.,TRBV5-1,TRBJ2-3,.,CASSLEPGTGDTQYF,TGCGCCAGCAGCTTGGAGCCGGGGACCGGAGATACGCAGTATTTT
.,TRBV2,TRBJ1-1,.,CASSEMGDTEAFF,TGTGCCAGCAGTGAAATGGGTGACACTGAAGCTTTCTTT
few,TRBV6-2/TRBV6-3,TRBJ2-5,TRBD2,CASSWVAGEYQETQYF,TGTGCCAGCAGTTGGGTAGCGGGAGAGTACCAAGAGACCCAGTACTTC
once,TRBV4-3,TRBJ2-2,.,CASSQDRGSKQGELFF,TGCGCCAGCAGCCAAGACAGGGGATCCAAGCAGGGAGAGCTGTTTTTT
many,TRBV4-3,TRBJ2-3,.,CASSQDRGQGVGRADTQYF,TGCGCCAGCAGCCAAGATCGGGGGCAGGGGGTAGGGCGGGCAGATACGCAGTATTTT
few,TRBV7-9,TRBJ1-1,TRBD1,CATSRDSWNTEAFF,TGTGCCACCTCCCGGGACAGCTGGAACACTGAAGCTTTCTTT
.,TRBV7-2,TRBJ2-1,TRBD2,CASSLVGSVAGVDQFF,TGTGCCAGCAGCTTAGTCGGGTCGGTAGCGGGAGTCGATCAGTTCTTC
few,TRBV30,TRBJ2-1,.,CAYYEFSYNEQFF,TGTGCCTATTACGAGTTCTCCTACAATGAGCAGTTCTTC
many,TRBV11-2,TRBJ1-6,.,CASSLVQGDSPLHF,TGTGCCAGCAGCTTAGTCCAGGGTGATTCACCCCTCCACTTT
.,TRBV7-6,TRBJ1-2,TRBD1,CASSLIAGQSYGYTF,TGTGCCAGCAGCTTAATAGCGGGACAGAGCTATGGCTACACCTTC
.,TRBV30,TRBJ1-3,.,CAWELSSGNTIYF,TGTGCCTGGGAACTTAGCTCTGGAAACACCATATATTTT
.,TRBV7-8,TRBJ2-2,.,CASSLGVRVADGGELFF,TGTGCCAGCAGCTTAGGAGTTAGGGTCGCTGACGGCGGGGAGCTGTTTTTT
many,TRBV3-1,TRBJ2-5,TRBD2,CASSPTSGSGTQYF,TGTGCCAGCAGCCCTACTAGCGGGAGTGGGACCCAGTACTTC
.,TRBV21-1,TRBJ2-1,.,CASSKTRQGNNNEQFF,TGTGCCAGCAGCAAAACCCGACAGGGTAACAACAATGAGCAGTTCTTC
.,TRBV20-1,TRBJ1-1,.,CSASTTGKGNTEAFF,TGCAGTGCTAGTACTACAGGGAAGGGGAACACTGAAGCTTTCTTT
.,TRBV7-2,TRBJ1-6,.,CASSHSTGEDSPLHF,TGTGCCAGCAGCCACTCGACAGGTGAAGACTCACCCCTCCACTTT
few,TRBV9,TRBJ1-1,.,CASSSGILTTEAFF,TGTGCCAGCAGCTCAGGGATATTGACCACTGAAGCTTTCTTT
few,TRBV7-2,TRBJ1-4,TRBD1,CASSKTGAGEKLFF,TGTGCCAGCAGTAAAACAGGGGCAGGTGAAAAACTGTTTTTT
few,TRBV5-6,TRBJ1-3,.,CASSLKGGNTIYF,TGTGCCAGCAGCTTGAAGGGGGGAAACACCATATATTTT
many,TRBV18,TRBJ1-2,.,CASSPSDREGYTF,TGTGCCAGCTCACCCTCCGACAGAGAAGGCTACACCTTC
.,TRBV7-8,TRBJ1-4,.,CASSLIESTNEKLFF,TGTGCCAGCAGCTTAATAGAGTCAACTAATGAAAAACTGTTTTTT
.,TRBV5-5,TRBJ2-7,.,CASSLREEGYEQYF,TGTGCCAGCAGCTTAAGGGAGGAGGGCTACGAGCAGTACTTC
.,TRBV11-2,TRBJ1-1,.,CASSLGWQIMNTEAFF,TGTGCCAGCAGCTTAGGATGGCAGATAATGAACACTGAAGCTTTCTTT
.,TRBV20-1,TRBJ1-2,.,CSAAGTDSNYGYTF,TGCAGTGCCGCCGGGACGGACTCTAACTATGGCTACACCTTC
.,TRBV3-1,TRBJ1-2,.,CASSQSRTAYGYTF,TGTGCCAGCAGCCAATCCAGGACAGCGTATGGCTACACCTTC
many,TRBV20-1,TRBJ2-5,TRBD1,CSSKVAGGETQYF,TGCAGTTCAAAGGTGGCAGGGGGAGAGACCCAGTACTTC
few,TRBV6-6,TRBJ1-2,.,CASSYVEGGYTF,TGTGCCAGCAGTTACGTGGAAGGTGGCTACACCTTC
few,TRBV27,TRBJ2-1,.,CASSAYQGSRDNEQFF,TGTGCCAGCAGTGCATATCAGGGTTCCAGGGACAATGAGCAGTTCTTC
many,TRBV6-2/TRBV6-3,TRBJ1-2,.,CASTDGPYGYTF,TGTGCCAGCACCGACGGACCCTATGGCTACACCTTC